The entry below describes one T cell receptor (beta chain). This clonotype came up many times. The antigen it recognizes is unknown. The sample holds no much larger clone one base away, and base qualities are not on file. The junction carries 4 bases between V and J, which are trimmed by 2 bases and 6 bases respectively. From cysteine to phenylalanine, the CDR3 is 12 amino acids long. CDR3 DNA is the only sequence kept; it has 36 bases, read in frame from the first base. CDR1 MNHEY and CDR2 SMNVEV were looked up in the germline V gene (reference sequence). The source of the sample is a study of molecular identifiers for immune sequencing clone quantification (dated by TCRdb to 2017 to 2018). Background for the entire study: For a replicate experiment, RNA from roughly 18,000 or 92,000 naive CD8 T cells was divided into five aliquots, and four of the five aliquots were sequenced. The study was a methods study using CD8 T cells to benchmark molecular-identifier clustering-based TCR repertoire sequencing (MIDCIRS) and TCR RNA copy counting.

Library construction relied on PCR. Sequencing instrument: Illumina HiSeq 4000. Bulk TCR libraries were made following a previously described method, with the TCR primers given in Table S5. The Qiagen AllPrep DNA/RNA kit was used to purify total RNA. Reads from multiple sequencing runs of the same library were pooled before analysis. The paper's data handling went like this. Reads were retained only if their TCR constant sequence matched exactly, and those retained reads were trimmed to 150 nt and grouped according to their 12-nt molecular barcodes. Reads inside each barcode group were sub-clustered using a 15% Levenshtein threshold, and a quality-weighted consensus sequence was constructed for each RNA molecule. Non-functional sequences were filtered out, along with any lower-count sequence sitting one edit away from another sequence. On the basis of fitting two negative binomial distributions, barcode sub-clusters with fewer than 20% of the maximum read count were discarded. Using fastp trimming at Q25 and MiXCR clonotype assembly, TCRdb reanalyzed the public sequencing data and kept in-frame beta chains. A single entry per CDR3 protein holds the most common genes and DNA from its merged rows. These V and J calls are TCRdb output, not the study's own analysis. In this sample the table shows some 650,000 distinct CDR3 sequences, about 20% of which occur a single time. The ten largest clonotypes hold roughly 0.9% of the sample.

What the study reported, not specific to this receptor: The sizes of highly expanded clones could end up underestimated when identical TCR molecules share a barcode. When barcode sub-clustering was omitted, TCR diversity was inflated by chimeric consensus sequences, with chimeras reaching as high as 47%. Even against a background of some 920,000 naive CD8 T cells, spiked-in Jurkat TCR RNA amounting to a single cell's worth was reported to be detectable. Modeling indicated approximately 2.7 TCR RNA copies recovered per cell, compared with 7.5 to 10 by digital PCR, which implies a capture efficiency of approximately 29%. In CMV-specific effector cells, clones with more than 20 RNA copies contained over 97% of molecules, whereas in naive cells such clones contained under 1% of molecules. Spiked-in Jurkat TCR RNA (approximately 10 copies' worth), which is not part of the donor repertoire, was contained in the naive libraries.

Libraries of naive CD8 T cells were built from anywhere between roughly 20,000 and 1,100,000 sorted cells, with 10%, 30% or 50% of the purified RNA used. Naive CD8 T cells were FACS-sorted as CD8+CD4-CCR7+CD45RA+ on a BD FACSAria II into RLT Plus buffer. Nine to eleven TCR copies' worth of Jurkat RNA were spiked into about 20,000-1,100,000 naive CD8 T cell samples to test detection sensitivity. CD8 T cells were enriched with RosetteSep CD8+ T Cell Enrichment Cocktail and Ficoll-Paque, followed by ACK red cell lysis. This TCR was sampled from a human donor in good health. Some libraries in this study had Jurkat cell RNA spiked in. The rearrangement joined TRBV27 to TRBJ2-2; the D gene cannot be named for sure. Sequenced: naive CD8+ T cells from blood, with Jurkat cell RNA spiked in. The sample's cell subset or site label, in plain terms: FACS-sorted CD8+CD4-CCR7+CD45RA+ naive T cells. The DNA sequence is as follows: TGTGCCAGCAGTTTAATTTCCGGGGAGCTGTTTTTT. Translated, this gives CASSLISGELFF.